Listed here are 17 T cell receptor beta chains from one sample, sequenced in a study of T cells in Graves' hyperthyroidism and ophthalmopathy. Regions amplified from RNA transcripts were the TCR beta CDR3 regions. HTBI primers drove first-round RT-PCR of the TCR CDR3. TCRdb recomputed calls from the multiplex PCR reads with MiXCR, one row per CDR3 protein. Of hundreds of thousands of distinct CDR3 sequences listed, around 39% are singletons. Material: blood. These receptors were taken from a young man with Graves' hyperthyroidism.

For this clonotype: Possible read error: a much larger clone is one base away. The V gene is TRBV20-1, the J gene TRBJ2-2, with D uncertain. Trimming cost V 4 bases and J 6 bases, with 12 bases left between them. The CDR3 loop spans 13 amino acids. The germline CDR1 and CDR2 sequences are DFQATT and SNEGSKA (reference sequence). DNA for the CDR3: TGCAGTGCTATGGGTAATCGTGCCGGGGAGCTGTTTTTT. It is translated as CSAMGNRAGELFF.

The rearrangement uses TRBV25-1 and TRBJ1-1; 7 bases line up with TRBD1. V lost 8 bases and J lost 4; bases outside the gene matches: 10. CDR3 size: 14 residues. Germline lookup yields CDR1 MGHDK and CDR2 SYGVNS. The CDR3 coding sequence is TGTGCCAGCGGGGCCACGGGGACAGTCACTGAAGCTTTCTTT. The encoded protein is CASGATGTVTEAFF.

This clonotype was picked up a small number of times. The CDR3 nucleotides read TGTGCCAGCAGCTTAGCGGCAGGGGGCACTGGCTACACCTTC. Residues: CASSLAAGGTGYTF. The chain couples TRBV7-8 to TRBJ1-2; TRBD1 matches at 8 bases. The CDR3 length is 14 residues. V trimming: 0 bases; J trimming: 7 bases; junction bases outside the gene matches: 4. Germline loops: CDR1 SGHVS, CDR2 FQNEAQ.

Of note for this clonotype: This sequence may be a read error, since a much larger clone differs from it by one base. This chain connects TRBV5-1 to TRBJ1-2; possible D gene TRBD1, 5 bases. Trimming removed 2 bases from V and 7 bases from J, with 15 bases in between. Germline-derived CDR1 and CDR2 are SGHRS and YFSETQ. The CDR3 extends over 14 amino acids. CDR3 sequence (DNA): TGCGCCAGCAGCTTAACCAATAGGGACCCTGGCTACACCTTC. Amino acids: CASSLTNRDPGYTF.

CDR3: CSASPRGQGNTIYF. CDR3 in DNA: TGCAGTGCTAGTCCCCGGGGGCAAGGAAACACCATATATTTT. The V call is TRBV20-1, the J call TRBJ1-3, with D tentatively TRBD1 (6 bases). The ends were cut back, 3 bases at V and 4 bases at J, with 13 bases in the middle. Germline V gene sequence: CDR1 DFQATT, CDR2 SNEGSKA (reference sequence). The CDR3 sequence is 14 residues long.

The chain carries TRBV29-1 and TRBJ1-1, with a possible D match to TRBD1 (6 bases). The CDR3 spans 12 residues. From germline, CDR1 is SQVTM and CDR2 ANQGSEA. The CDR3 is CSLTGMNTEAFF. In nucleotides, the CDR3 is TGCAGTCTCACAGGGATGAACACTGAAGCTTTCTTT.

This chain uses TRBV3-1 with TRBJ2-6, with 12 bases that match TRBD2. This CDR3 spans 18 amino acids. V lost 4 bases, J lost 0 bases, and 4 bases stayed unmatched. The V gene's germline CDR1 is LGHDT and CDR2 YNNKEL (reference sequence). The CDR3 sequence: CASSRGLAGYSGANVLTF. Here the CDR3 DNA reads TGTGCCAGCAGCCGAGGACTAGCGGGGTACTCTGGGGCCAACGTCCTGACTTTC.

V gene TRBV6-4 combines with J gene TRBJ2-6; D unresolved. From germline, CDR1 is MRHNA and CDR2 SNTAGT. V gave up 8 bases and J gave up 15 bases, with 5 bases separating them. The CDR3 has 8 amino acids. CDR3 coding DNA: TGTGCCAGCCTCCCCCTGACTTTC. Translating it yields CASLPLTF.

In this sample, this clonotype turned up many times. The chain combines TRBV7-2 with TRBJ1-1, with a possible D match to TRBD1 (5 bases). CDR1 and CDR2 (germline): SGHTA, FQGNSA. V was trimmed by 1 base and J by 6 bases, leaving 9 bases between them. This CDR3 region has 13 residues. CDR3 sequence reads: CASSLGGAPEAFF. The DNA for the CDR3 is TGTGCCAGCAGCTTAGGGGGCGCGCCTGAAGCTTTCTTT.

The chain recombines TRBV6-5 with TRBJ2-2, with TRBD2 as a possible D gene (5 bases). CDR1 is MNHEY, CDR2 SVGAGI, per germline. The V and J ends lost 5 bases and 2 bases respectively, with 15 bases between them. The CDR3 runs 16 residues. The CDR3: CASSRTGVFNTGELFF. The DNA of the CDR3 is TGTGCCAGCAGTCGCACCGGGGTATTCAACACCGGGGAGCTGTTTTTT.

This clonotype was seen only a few times. The chain uses TRBV6-5 and TRBJ1-4, with D tentatively TRBD1 (5 bases). The CDR3 is 15 residues long. V was clipped by 0 bases and J by 3 bases, with 8 bases between them. Germline V CDR1 and CDR2: MNHEY, SVGAGI. CDR3 residues: CASSYSGLPNEKLFF. The CDR3 DNA reads TGTGCCAGCAGTTACTCGGGGCTGCCTAATGAAAAACTGTTTTTT.

Comments on this clonotype: The germline gene is not matched at one end of the junction; a read error may be the cause. This chain links TRBV10-2 with TRBJ1-6, with a possible D match to TRBD1 (5 bases). The CDR3 runs to 17 residues. Germline V gene data show CDR1 as WSHSY and CDR2 as SAAADI. The CDR3: CASSYSNPQGVGSPLHF. Here the CDR3 DNA reads TGTGCCAGCAGTTACTCGAACCCCCAGGGTGTAGGATCACCCCTCCACTTT.

This clonotype was observed at least ten times. The CDR3 protein is CASSLQSFSGNTIYF. The CDR3 DNA reads as TGTGCCAGCAGCTTACAGTCATTCTCTGGAAACACCATATATTTT. This sequence joins TRBV7-2 and TRBJ1-3; D gene unclear. The CDR3 sequence is 15 residues long. Trimming removed 2 bases at V and 0 bases at J, with 8 bases between. CDR1 is SGHTA and CDR2 is FQGNSA in the germline V gene.

This clonotype has just a few counts. The rearrangement links TRBV11-2 to TRBJ2-7, with TRBD2 matching 13 bases. After removal of 5 bases from V and 6 bases from J, the junction contained 10 bases not matched to a gene. The CDR3 runs 16 residues. Germline-derived CDR1 and CDR2 are SGHAT and FQNNGV. Here the CDR3 reads CASSRTSGGGVGEQYF. The CDR3 bases are TGTGCCAGCAGCCGAACTAGCGGGGGGGGAGTAGGCGAGCAGTACTTC.

The CDR3 DNA reads TGTGCCAGCAGTGAAGAAGGAGCTCATAATTCACCCCTCCACTTT. Protein: CASSEEGAHNSPLHF. The rearrangement joins TRBV6-6 to TRBJ1-6, with unresolved D. Trimming pared 5 bases from V and 5 bases from J, leaving 13 bases between. Germline CDR1 reads MNHNY; CDR2 reads SVGAGI (reference sequence). The length of the CDR3 is 15 residues.

This clonotype was observed at least ten times. This rearrangement joins TRBV5-1 to TRBJ1-6, with D perhaps TRBD1 (6 bases). The CDR3 consists of 15 residues. Deletions cut 1 base from V and 7 bases from J, with 12 bases between. CDR1 SGHRS and CDR2 YFSETQ come from the germline V gene. CDR3 amino acids: CASSLNGGTNSPLHF. DNA of the CDR3: TGCGCCAGCAGCTTGAATGGGGGGACAAATTCACCCCTCCACTTT.

Many counts were recorded for this clonotype. The chain couples TRBV2 to TRBJ1-5; 7 bases match TRBD1. CDR1 is SNHLY and CDR2 is FYNNEI in the germline V gene. Germline trimming cut 4 bases from V and 4 bases from J; bases unmatched to any gene: 7. This CDR3 comprises 15 residues. The CDR3 spells CASSGRQGDNQPQHF. CDR3 DNA sequence: TGTGCCAGCAGTGGCAGACAGGGTGATAATCAGCCCCAGCATTTT. The variable domain in full, with the rest retrieved from reference TRBV2 and TRBJ1-5, is EPEVTQTPSHQVTQMGQEVILRCVPISNHLYFYWYRQILGQKVEFLVSFYNNEISEKSEIFDDQFSVERPDGSNFTLKIRSTKLEDSAMYFCASSGRQGDNQPQHFGDGTRLSIL.